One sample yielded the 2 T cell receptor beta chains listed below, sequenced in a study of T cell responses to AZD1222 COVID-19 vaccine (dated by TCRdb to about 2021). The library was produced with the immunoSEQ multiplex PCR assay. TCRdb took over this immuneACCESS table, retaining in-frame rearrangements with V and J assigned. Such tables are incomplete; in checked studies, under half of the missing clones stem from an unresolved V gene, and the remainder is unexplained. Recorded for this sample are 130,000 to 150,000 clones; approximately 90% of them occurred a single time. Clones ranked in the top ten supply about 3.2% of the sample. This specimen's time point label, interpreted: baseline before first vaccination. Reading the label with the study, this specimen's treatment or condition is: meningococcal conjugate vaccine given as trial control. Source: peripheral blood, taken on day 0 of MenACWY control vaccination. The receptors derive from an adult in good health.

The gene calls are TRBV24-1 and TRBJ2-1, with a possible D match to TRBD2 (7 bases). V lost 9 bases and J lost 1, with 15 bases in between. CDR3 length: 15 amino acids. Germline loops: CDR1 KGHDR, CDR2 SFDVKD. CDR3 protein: CATGIKGGSYNEQFF. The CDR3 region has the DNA TGTGCCACCGGGATTAAGGGGGGGTCCTACAATGAGCAGTTCTTC.

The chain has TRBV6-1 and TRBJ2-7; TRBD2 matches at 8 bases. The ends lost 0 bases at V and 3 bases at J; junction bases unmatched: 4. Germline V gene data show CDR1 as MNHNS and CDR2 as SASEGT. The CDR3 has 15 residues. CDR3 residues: CASSEAGTSFYEQYF. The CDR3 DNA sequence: TGTGCCAGCAGTGAAGCGGGGACTAGTTTCTACGAGCAGTACTTC.